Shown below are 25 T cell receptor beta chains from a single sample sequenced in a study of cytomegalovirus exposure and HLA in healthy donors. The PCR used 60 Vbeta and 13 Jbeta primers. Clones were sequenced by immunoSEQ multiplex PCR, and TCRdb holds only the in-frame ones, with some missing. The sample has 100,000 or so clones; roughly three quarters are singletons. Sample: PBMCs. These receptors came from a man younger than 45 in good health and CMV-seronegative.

Here the CDR3 DNA reads TGCGCCAGCAGCCAACGACGGCAGGGGGCCGTGCAGACCCAGTACTTC. Protein sequence: CASSQRRQGAVQTQYF. The V and J genes are TRBV4-1 and TRBJ2-5, with TRBD1 matching over 8 bases. CDR3 length: 16 amino acids. Germline CDR1 is MGHRA and CDR2 is YSYEKL. V shed 2 bases, J shed 6 bases, and the junction held 11 bases outside the gene matches.

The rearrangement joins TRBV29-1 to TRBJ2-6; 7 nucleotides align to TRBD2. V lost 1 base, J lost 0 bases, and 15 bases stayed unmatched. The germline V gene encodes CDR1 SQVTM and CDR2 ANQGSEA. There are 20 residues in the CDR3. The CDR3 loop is CSVEGTSLGSGGSGANVLTF. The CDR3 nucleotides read TGCAGCGTTGAAGGGACTTCGTTAGGTTCGGGGGGCTCTGGGGCCAACGTCCTGACTTTC. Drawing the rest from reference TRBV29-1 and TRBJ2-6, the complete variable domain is SAVISQKPSRDICQRGTSLTIQCQVDSQVTMMFWYRQQPGQSLTLIATANQGSEATYESGFVIDKFPISRPNLTFSTLTVSNMSPEDSSIYLCSVEGTSLGSGGSGANVLTFGAGSRLTVL.

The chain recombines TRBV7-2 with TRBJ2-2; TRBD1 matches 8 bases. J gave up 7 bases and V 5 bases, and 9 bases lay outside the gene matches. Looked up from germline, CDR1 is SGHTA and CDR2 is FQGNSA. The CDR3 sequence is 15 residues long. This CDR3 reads CASSGRQGRSGELFF. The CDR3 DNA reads TGTGCCAGCAGCGGACGACAGGGGCGCAGCGGGGAGCTGTTTTTT.

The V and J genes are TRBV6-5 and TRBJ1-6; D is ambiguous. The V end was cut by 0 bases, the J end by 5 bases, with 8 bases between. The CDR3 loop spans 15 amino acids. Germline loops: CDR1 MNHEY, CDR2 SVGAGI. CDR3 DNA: TGTGCCAGCAGTTACTCGACTCGGAATAATTCACCCCTCCACTTT. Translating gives CASSYSTRNNSPLHF.

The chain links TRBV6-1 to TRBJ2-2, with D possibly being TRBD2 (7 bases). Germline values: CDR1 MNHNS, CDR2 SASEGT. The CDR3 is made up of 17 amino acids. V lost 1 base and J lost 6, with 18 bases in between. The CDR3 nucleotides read TGTGCCAGCAGTGAAGTGGAATGGGGGGAGGGGGCCGGGGAGCTGTTTTTT. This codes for CASSEVEWGEGAGELFF.

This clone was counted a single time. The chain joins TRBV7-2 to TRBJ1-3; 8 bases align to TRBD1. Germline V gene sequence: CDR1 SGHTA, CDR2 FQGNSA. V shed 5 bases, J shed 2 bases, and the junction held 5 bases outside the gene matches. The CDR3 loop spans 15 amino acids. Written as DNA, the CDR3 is TGTGCCAGCAGCCCTCAGGGGGCTACTGGAAACACCATATATTTT. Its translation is CASSPQGATGNTIYF. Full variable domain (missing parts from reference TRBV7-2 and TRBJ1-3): GAGVSQSPSNKVTEKGKDVELRCDPISGHTALYWYRQSLGQGLEFLIYFQGNSAPDKSGLPSDRFSAERTGGSVSTLTIQRTQQEDSAVYLCASSPQGATGNTIYFGEGSWLTVV.

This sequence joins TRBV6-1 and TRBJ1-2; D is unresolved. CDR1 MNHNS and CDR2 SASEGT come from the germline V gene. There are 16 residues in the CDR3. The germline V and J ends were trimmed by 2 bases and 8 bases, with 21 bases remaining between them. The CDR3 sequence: CASSERIPRERSGYTF. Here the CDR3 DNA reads TGTGCCAGCAGTGAAAGGATTCCGAGGGAGAGGAGCGGCTACACCTTC.

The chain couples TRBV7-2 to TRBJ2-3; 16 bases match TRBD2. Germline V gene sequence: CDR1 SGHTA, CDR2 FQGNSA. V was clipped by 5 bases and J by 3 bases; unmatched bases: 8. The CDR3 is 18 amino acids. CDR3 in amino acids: CASSRGLAGGLSTDTQYF. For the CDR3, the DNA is TGTGCCAGCAGCCGGGGACTAGCGGGAGGGCTAAGTACAGATACGCAGTATTTT.

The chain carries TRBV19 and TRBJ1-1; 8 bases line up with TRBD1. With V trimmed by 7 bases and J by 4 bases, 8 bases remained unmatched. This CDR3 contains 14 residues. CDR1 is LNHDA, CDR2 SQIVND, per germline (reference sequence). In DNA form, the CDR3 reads TGTGCCAGTAAACTACAGGGGGGCAGCACTGAAGCTTTCTTT. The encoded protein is CASKLQGGSTEAFF. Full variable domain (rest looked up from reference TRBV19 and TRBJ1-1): DGGITQSPKYLFRKEGQNVTLSCEQNLNHDAMYWYRQDPGQGLRLIYYSQIVNDFQKGDIAEGYSVSREKKESFPLTVTSAQKNPTAFYLCASKLQGGSTEAFFGQGTRLTVV.

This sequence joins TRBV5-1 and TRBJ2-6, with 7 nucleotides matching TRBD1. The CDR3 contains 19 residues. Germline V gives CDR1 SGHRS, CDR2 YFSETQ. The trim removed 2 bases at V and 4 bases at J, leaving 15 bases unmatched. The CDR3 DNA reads TGCGCCAGCAGCTTCTTTGTGGGGCGAGGGGGCGACGGGGCCAACGTCCTGACTTTC. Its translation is CASSFFVGRGGDGANVLTF.

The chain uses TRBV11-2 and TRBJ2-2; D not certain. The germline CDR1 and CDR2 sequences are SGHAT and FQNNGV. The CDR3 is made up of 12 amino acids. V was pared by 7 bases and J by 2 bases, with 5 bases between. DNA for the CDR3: TGTGCCAGCACCTCTAACACCGGGGAGCTGTTTTTT. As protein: CASTSNTGELFF.

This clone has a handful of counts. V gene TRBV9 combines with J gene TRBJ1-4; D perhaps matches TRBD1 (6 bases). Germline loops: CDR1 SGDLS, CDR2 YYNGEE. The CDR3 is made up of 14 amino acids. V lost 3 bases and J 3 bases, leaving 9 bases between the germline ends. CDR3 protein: CASSEQGPNEKLFF. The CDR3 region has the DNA TGTGCCAGCAGCGAACAGGGACCTAATGAAAAACTGTTTTTT.

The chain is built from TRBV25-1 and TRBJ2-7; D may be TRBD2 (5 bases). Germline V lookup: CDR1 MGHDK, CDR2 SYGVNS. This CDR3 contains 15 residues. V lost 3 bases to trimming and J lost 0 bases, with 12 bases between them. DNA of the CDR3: TGTGCCAGCAGTGACCCATCCGGGATCTCCTACGAGCAGTACTTC. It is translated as CASSDPSGISYEQYF.

The CDR3 region is CASSVEQGRNEKLFF. The CDR3 nucleotides read TGTGCCAGCAGCGTAGAACAGGGTCGGAATGAAAAACTGTTTTTT. This chain connects TRBV9 to TRBJ1-4, with D perhaps TRBD1 (6 bases). Germline CDR1 SGDLS, CDR2 YYNGEE. This CDR3 has 15 amino acids. Trimming cost V 0 bases and J 5 bases, with 11 bases left between them.

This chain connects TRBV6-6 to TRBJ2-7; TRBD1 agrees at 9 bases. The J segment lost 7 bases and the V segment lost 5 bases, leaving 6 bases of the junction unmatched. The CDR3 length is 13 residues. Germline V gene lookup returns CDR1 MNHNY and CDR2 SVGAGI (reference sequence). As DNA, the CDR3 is TGTGCCAGCAGTCGGGACAGGGTAAGGGAGCAGTACTTC. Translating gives CASSRDRVREQYF.

CDR3 protein: CASGLALNEQFF. DNA for the CDR3: TGTGCCAGCGGACTAGCCTTGAATGAGCAGTTCTTC. This chain connects TRBV27 to TRBJ2-1, with 8 nucleotides matching TRBD2. V trimming: 8 bases; J trimming: 7 bases; junction bases outside the gene matches: 4. CDR1 MNHEY and CDR2 SMNVEV come from the germline V gene (reference sequence). CDR3 length equals 12 residues.

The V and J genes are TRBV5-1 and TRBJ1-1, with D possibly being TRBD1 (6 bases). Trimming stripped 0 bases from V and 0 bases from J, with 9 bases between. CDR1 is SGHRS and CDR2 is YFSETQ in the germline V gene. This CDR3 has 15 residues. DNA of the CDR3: TGCGCCAGCAGCTTGGGGAGACAGGTGAACACTGAAGCTTTCTTT. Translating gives CASSLGRQVNTEAFF.

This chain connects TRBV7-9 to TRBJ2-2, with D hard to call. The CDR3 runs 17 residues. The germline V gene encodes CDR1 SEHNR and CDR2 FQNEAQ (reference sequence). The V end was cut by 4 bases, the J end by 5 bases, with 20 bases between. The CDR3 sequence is CASSSPIRAPMTGELFF. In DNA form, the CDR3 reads TGTGCCAGCAGCTCCCCTATTCGAGCGCCGATGACCGGGGAGCTGTTTTTT.

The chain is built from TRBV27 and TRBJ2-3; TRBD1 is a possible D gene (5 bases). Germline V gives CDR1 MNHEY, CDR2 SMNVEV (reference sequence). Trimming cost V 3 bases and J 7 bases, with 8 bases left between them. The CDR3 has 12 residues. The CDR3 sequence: CASSFQGNTQYF. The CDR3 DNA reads TGTGCCAGCAGTTTCCAGGGAAATACGCAGTATTTT.

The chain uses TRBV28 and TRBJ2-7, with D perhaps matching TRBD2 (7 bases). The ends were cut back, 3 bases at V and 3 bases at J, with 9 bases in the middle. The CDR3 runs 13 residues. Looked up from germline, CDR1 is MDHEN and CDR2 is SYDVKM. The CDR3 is CASSFGGLYEQYF. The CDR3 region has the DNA TGTGCCAGCAGTTTCGGGGGGCTCTACGAGCAGTACTTC.

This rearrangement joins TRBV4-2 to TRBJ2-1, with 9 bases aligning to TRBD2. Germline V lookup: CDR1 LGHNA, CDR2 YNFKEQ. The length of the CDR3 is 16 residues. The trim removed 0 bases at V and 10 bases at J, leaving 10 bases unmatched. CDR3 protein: CASSQDLAGIRKEQFF. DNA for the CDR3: TGTGCCAGCAGCCAAGATCTAGCGGGAATCCGCAAGGAGCAGTTCTTC.

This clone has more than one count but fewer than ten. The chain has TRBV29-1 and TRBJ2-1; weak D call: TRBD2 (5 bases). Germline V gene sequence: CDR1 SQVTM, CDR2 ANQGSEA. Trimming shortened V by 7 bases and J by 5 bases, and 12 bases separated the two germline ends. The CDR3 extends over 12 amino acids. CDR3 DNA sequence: TGCAGCGGGGAAGAGGGAGACAATGAGCAGTTCTTC. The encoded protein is CSGEEGDNEQFF.

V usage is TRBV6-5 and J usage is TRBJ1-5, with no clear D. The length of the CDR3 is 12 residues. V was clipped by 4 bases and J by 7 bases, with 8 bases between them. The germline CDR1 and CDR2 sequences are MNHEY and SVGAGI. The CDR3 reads CASSSGGQPQHF. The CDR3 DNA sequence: TGTGCCAGCAGTTCCGGAGGCCAGCCCCAGCATTTT.

The CDR3 DNA sequence: TGTGCCAGCAGCTTCGGAGGGATGGGGGTTGGTGAGCAGTTCTTC. Its protein product is CASSFGGMGVGEQFF. The chain combines TRBV7-2 with TRBJ2-1, with D perhaps matching TRBD2 (6 bases). Trimming pared 3 bases from V and 9 bases from J, leaving 18 bases between. The CDR3 length is 15 residues. Germline CDR1 SGHTA, CDR2 FQGNSA.

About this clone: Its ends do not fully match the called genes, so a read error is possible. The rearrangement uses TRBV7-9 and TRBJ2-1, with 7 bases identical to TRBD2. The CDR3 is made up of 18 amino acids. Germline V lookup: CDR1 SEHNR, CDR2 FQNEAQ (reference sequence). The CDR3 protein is CSSNRGREALSSYNEQFF. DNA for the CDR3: TGTTCCAGCAACCGAGGGAGGGAGGCCCTGAGCTCCTACAATGAGCAGTTCTTC.